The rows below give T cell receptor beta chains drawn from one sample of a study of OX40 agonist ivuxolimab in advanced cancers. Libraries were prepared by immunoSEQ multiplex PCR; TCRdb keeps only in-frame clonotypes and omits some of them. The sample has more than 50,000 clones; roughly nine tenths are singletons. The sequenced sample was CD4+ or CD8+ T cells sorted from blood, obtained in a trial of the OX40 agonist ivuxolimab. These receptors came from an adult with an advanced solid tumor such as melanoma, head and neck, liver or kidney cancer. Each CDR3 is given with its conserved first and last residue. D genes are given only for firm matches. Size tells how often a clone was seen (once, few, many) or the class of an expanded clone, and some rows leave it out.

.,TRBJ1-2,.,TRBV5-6,CASTRGAGGYTF,TGTGCCAGCACGAGGGGGGCCGGTGGCTACACCTTC
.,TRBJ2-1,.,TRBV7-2,CASSHPGRGLSEQFF,TGTGCCAGCAGCCACCCGGGCAGGGGTTTAAGTGAGCAGTTCTTC
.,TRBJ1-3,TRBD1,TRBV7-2,CASSLAMGTGANTIYF,TGTGCCAGCAGCTTAGCGATGGGGACAGGGGCAAACACCATATATTTT
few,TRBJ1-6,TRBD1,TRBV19,CASIGQGDSPLHF,TGTGCCAGTATCGGACAGGGTGATTCACCCCTCCACTTT
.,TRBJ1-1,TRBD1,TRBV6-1,CASSAGTGNANTEAFF,TGTGCCAGCAGTGCCGGGACAGGGAACGCAAACACTGAAGCTTTCTTT
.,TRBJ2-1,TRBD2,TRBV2,CASSSGGPYNEQFF,TGTGCCAGCTCTAGCGGGGGACCCTACAATGAGCAGTTCTTC
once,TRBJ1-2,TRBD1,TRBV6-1,CASSDWTGINYGYTF,TGTGCCAGCAGTGATTGGACAGGAATAAACTATGGCTACACCTTC
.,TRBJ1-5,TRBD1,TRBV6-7,CASSPPEDRAEAFSNQPQHF,TGTGCCAGCAGTCCACCGGAGGACAGGGCAGAGGCTTTTAGCAATCAGCCCCAGCATTTT
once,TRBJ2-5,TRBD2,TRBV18,CASSPLAGGKQETQYF,TGTGCCAGCTCACCTCTAGCGGGGGGGAAGCAAGAGACCCAGTACTTC
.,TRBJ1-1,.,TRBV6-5,CASSYALDFGEAFF,TGTGCCAGCAGTTACGCGTTGGACTTCGGTGAAGCTTTCTTT
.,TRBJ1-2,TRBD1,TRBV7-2,CASSNRGIYGYTF,TGTGCCAGCAGCAACAGGGGTATCTATGGCTACACCTTC
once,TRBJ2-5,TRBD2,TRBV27,CASSLQLAGWETQYF,TGTGCCAGCAGTTTACAACTAGCGGGGTGGGAGACCCAGTACTTC
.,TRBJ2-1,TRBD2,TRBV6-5,CASSSLAGNNEQFF,TGTGCCAGCAGTTCTCTAGCGGGGAACAATGAGCAGTTCTTC
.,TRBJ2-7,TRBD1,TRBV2,CASSQTGTYEQYF,TGTGCCAGCAGTCAGACAGGGACCTACGAGCAGTACTTC
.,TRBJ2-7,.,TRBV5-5,CASSLRQAAYEQYF,TGTGCCAGCAGCTTGAGGCAGGCCGCCTACGAGCAGTACTTC
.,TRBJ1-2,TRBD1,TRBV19,CASNTGGVNRGGYTF,TGTGCCAGTAACACAGGGGGTGTAAATCGGGGTGGCTACACCTTC
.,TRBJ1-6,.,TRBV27,CASRPTGTLNSPLHF,TGTGCCAGCAGGCCAACCGGGACCCTTAATTCACCCCTCCACTTT
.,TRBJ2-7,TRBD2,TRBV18,CASSPPSGGSSYEQYF,TGTGCCAGCTCACCTCCGAGCGGGGGCAGCTCCTACGAGCAGTACTTC
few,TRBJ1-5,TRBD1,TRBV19,CASSMGGQGVQPQHF,TGTGCCAGTAGTATGGGGGGCCAGGGGGTACAGCCCCAGCATTTT
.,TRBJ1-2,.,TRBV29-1,CSVANGIFNYGYTF,TGCAGCGTTGCGAACGGGATTTTTAACTATGGCTACACCTTC
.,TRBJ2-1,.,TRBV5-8,CASSRRVVITNEQFF,TGTGCCAGCAGCCGGCGGGTCGTAATCACGAATGAGCAGTTCTTC
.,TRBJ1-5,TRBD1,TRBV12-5,CASGPTGVQPQHF,TGTGCTAGTGGCCCTACAGGGGTTCAGCCCCAGCATTTT
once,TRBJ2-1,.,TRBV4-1,CASSQEVIAAAYNEQFF,TGCGCCAGCAGCCAAGAGGTGATAGCGGCTGCCTACAATGAGCAGTTCTTC
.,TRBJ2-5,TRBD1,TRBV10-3,CAISLSRGQETQYF,TGTGCCATCAGTCTCTCGAGGGGGCAGGAGACCCAGTACTTC
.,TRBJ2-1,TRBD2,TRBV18,CASSPRTSGVNEQFF,TGTGCCAGCTCACCAAGGACTAGCGGGGTCAATGAGCAGTTCTTC
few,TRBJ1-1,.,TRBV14,CASSQEGPERTEAFF,TGTGCCAGCAGCCAAGAGGGACCTGAGAGGACTGAAGCTTTCTTT
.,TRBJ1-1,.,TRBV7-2,CASSLAWGTEAFF,TGTGCCAGCAGCTTAGCCTGGGGGACTGAAGCTTTCTTT
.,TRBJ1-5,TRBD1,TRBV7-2,CASSRDRDNQPQHF,TGTGCCAGCAGCCGGGACAGGGACAATCAGCCCCAGCATTTT
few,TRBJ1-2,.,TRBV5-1,CASSLVAQGRGYTF,TGCGCCAGCAGCTTGGTAGCGCAGGGTCGGGGCTACACCTTC
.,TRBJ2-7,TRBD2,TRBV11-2,CASSFLGRGAEEQYF,TGTGCCAGCAGCTTCCTGGGGAGGGGCGCAGAGGAGCAGTACTTC
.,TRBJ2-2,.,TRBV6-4,CASSEGESNTGELFF,TGTGCCAGCAGTGAGGGGGAATCGAACACCGGGGAGCTGTTTTTT
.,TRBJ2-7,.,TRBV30,CAWSITGPGHEQYF,TGTGCCTGGAGTATCACAGGGCCCGGACACGAGCAGTACTTC
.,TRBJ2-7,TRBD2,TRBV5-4,CASSSGLAGGPYEQYF,TGTGCCAGCAGCTCGGGACTAGCGGGGGGGCCCTACGAGCAGTACTTC
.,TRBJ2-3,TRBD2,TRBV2,CASRTSGGATDTQYF,TGTGCCAGCAGGACTAGCGGGGGGGCAACAGATACGCAGTATTTT
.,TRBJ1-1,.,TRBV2,CASRSGEKAEAFF,TGTGCCAGCAGGTCAGGGGAGAAGGCTGAAGCTTTCTTT
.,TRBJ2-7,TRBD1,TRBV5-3,CARRNTGTGGYEQYF,TGTGCCAGACGCAATACCGGGACAGGGGGCTACGAGCAGTACTTC
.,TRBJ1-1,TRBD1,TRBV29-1,CSAGGTGAQNTEAFF,TGCAGCGCGGGGGGGACAGGGGCCCAAAACACTGAAGCTTTCTTT
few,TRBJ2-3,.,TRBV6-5,CASSRAASTDTQYF,TGTGCCAGCAGCCGGGCGGCTAGCACAGATACGCAGTATTTT
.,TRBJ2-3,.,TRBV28,CASSLGRGVLGASLTDTQYF,TGTGCCAGCAGTTTAGGCAGGGGAGTTCTGGGGGCCTCCCTCACAGATACGCAGTATTTT
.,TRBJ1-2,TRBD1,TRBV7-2,CASSSDRGPYGYTF,TGTGCCAGCAGCTCTGACAGGGGACCCTATGGCTACACCTTC
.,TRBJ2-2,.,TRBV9,CASSVDEGSPGELFF,TGTGCCAGCAGCGTAGATGAGGGTTCCCCGGGGGAGCTGTTTTTT
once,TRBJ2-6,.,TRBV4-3,CASSQEGHSGANVLTF,TGCGCCAGCAGCCAAGAAGGCCACTCTGGGGCCAACGTCCTGACTTTC
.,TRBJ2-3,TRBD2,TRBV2,CASSPTSGGANTQYF,TGTGCCAGCAGTCCGACTAGCGGGGGGGCGAATACGCAGTATTTT
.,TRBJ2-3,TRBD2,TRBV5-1,CASSFRTSGSTDTQYF,TGCGCCAGCAGCTTCCGGACTAGCGGATCGACAGATACGCAGTATTTT
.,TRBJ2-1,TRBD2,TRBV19,CASSIEKRGVLVDEQFF,TGTGCCAGTAGTATAGAGAAGCGGGGGGTGCTGGTGGATGAGCAGTTCTTC
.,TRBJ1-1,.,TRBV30,CAWNQMIMNTEAFF,TGTGCCTGGAACCAGATGATTATGAACACTGAAGCTTTCTTT
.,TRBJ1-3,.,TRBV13,CASSSRGSGNTIYF,TGTGCCAGCAGCTCTAGGGGCTCTGGAAACACCATATATTTT